This T cell receptor beta chain was recorded in a study of T cell responses to AZD1222 COVID-19 vaccine. The V and J ends lost 6 bases and 4 bases, in that order; junction bases with no gene match: 5. The CDR3 sequence is 14 residues long. Germline loops: CDR1 LNHNV, CDR2 YYDKDF (reference sequence). Assay: immunoSEQ multiplex PCR; the TCRdb copy retains only in-frame clones and omits some. The profile covers approximately 140,000 clones, with roughly 92% appearing a single time and roughly 1.2% taken by the ten largest. The sequence was obtained from an adult in good health. Sequenced material: peripheral blood, taken on day 0 of AZD1222 vaccination. V usage is TRBV15 and J usage is TRBJ1-3; TRBD1 matches 8 bases. The CDR3 protein is CATRGTGLGNTIYF. The CDR3 DNA reads as TGTGCCACCAGGGGGACAGGCCTGGGAAACACCATATATTTT.